Listed below are T cell receptor beta chains from one sample, sequenced in a study of beta chain features in type 1 diabetes. Generated by immunoSEQ multiplex PCR, the TCRdb table keeps only in-frame clones and is missing some. In the table there are about 930,000 clones, roughly 17% of which are singletons. The specimen sequenced was naive CD4+ T cells from blood. Source of these receptors: a woman under 30 in good health. Each CDR3 is given with its conserved first and last residue. D genes are given only for firm matches. Size is stated for part of the rows, as once, few or many counts, or as a class when the clone is expanded.

D gene: TRBD1
J gene: TRBJ2-1
clone size: few
V gene: TRBV7-2
CDR3 DNA: TGTGCCAGCAATACGGGACAGTCGGCGGGCAATGAGCAGTTCTTC
CDR3 protein: CASNTGQSAGNEQFF

D gene: .
J gene: TRBJ1-2
clone size: .
V gene: TRBV18
CDR3 DNA: TGTGCCAGCTCACCTTTCGAGGGCGGCGATGGCTACACCTTC
CDR3 protein: CASSPFEGGDGYTF

D gene: .
J gene: TRBJ2-1
clone size: .
V gene: TRBV5-1
CDR3 DNA: TGCGCCAGCAGTTTACGGCAGGTCGAAGGTGGGAATGAGCAGTTCTTC
CDR3 protein: CASSLRQVEGGNEQFF

D gene: .
J gene: TRBJ2-7
clone size: .
V gene: TRBV4-2
CDR3 DNA: TGTGCCAGCAGCCAAGTGGGGCAGGGTCCCTACGAGCAGTACTTC
CDR3 protein: CASSQVGQGPYEQYF

D gene: .
J gene: TRBJ2-7
clone size: .
V gene: TRBV28
CDR3 DNA: TGTGCCAGCAGTTTAATCTCCAAATACGAGCAGTACTTC
CDR3 protein: CASSLISKYEQYF

D gene: .
J gene: TRBJ2-5
clone size: few
V gene: TRBV29-1
CDR3 DNA: TGCAGCGTTGACGGAGAGACCCAGTACTTC
CDR3 protein: CSVDGETQYF

D gene: .
J gene: TRBJ1-4
clone size: few
V gene: TRBV14
CDR3 DNA: TGTGCCAGCAGCCAACTGACCCCAGTCCATTTTGAAGGAAAACTGTTTTTT
CDR3 protein: CASSQLTPVHFEGKLFF

D gene: .
J gene: TRBJ2-7
clone size: .
V gene: TRBV27
CDR3 DNA: TGTGCCAGCAGTTTACTTTCTACGAGCGAGCAGTACTTC
CDR3 protein: CASSLLSTSEQYF

D gene: TRBD1
J gene: TRBJ2-7
clone size: few
V gene: TRBV10-3
CDR3 DNA: TGTGCCATCAGGGTAGGACAGGACTACGAGCAGTACTTC
CDR3 protein: CAIRVGQDYEQYF

D gene: TRBD2
J gene: TRBJ2-1
clone size: few
V gene: TRBV5-4
CDR3 DNA: TGTGCCAGCAGCTTGGGGACTAGCGGGACGGGCAATGAGCAGTTCTTC
CDR3 protein: CASSLGTSGTGNEQFF

D gene: TRBD2
J gene: TRBJ2-2
clone size: few
V gene: TRBV7-2
CDR3 DNA: TGTGCCAGCAGCTTAGTAGATAGCGGGAGTTACACCGGGGAGCTGTTTTTT
CDR3 protein: CASSLVDSGSYTGELFF

D gene: TRBD2
J gene: TRBJ2-1
clone size: few
V gene: TRBV18
CDR3 DNA: TGTGCCAGCTCACCACCGGCCAGGGGTTATGTAGCGGGGATATACAATGAGCAGTTCTTC
CDR3 protein: CASSPPARGYVAGIYNEQFF

D gene: .
J gene: TRBJ1-3
clone size: .
V gene: TRBV10-3
CDR3 DNA: TGTGCCATCAGTGAGGTACAGGGAAACTCTGGAAACACCATATATTTT
CDR3 protein: CAISEVQGNSGNTIYF

D gene: .
J gene: TRBJ2-7
clone size: few
V gene: TRBV18
CDR3 DNA: TGTGCCAGCTCACCAGGTACTTCCTACGAGCAGTACTTC
CDR3 protein: CASSPGTSYEQYF